This T cell receptor beta chain was recovered during a study of blood T cell repertoires in COVID-19. Whole-study context: PBMCs, B-cell-depleted T cells, or T cells provided the cDNA or gDNA that made up the material.

Original processing notes: Cell counts per sample came from amplifying reference gene primers. Sequencing used immunoSEQ multiplex PCR; TCRdb keeps in-frame clones, though not all of them. V and J calls and clone size follow that table, whereas D and trimming were derived from the DNA. This table holds 290,000 or so clones, about 82% found once. The TCR was taken from a man aged 50 to 59 with active or convalescent COVID-19. Source material: peripheral blood.

CDR3 sequence: CASSLTGWEQYF. CDR3 DNA sequence: TGTGCCAGCAGCTTAACAGGGTGGGAGCAGTACTTC. This rearrangement joins TRBV11-2 to TRBJ2-7; tentative D call: TRBD1 (6 bases). The V and J ends lost 2 bases and 7 bases respectively, with 9 bases between them. The CDR3 runs to 12 residues. Germline CDR1 and CDR2: SGHAT and FQNNGV.